The clone carrying this T cell receptor beta chain appeared a few times. Its antigen is not identified. The germline CDR1 and CDR2 sequences are MNHEY and SVGAGI. V lost 0 bases and J 1 base, leaving 6 bases between the germline ends. The CDR3 length is 14 residues. The sample belongs to a study of T-cell memory formation after mild COVID-19. Study-wide points: Pre-infection memory contained some responding clones, which suggested that cross-reactive memory had joined. Mostly located in CM and EM were contracting CD4+ clones, with contracting CD8+ clones located in EMRA.

From 5'RACE with constant-segment primers came TCR alpha and TCR beta cDNA libraries that carried sample barcodes and UMIs. TCRdb called the 5' RACE reads again in MiXCR, with one record for every CDR3 protein. The table shows 450,000 to 650,000 distinct CDR3 sequences, with about 20% occurring only once. The V gene is TRBV6-5, the J gene TRBJ2-5, with no clear D. The sample consisted of PBMCs or a T cell subset sorted from them (not recorded which). The clonotype was recovered from an adult woman who had mild COVID-19 (a few samples of this study predate the infection). Cell type and time point are not known. CDR3 coding DNA: TGTGCCAGCAGTTACTCGAAGGTCCAAGAGACCCAGTACTTC. Its translation is CASSYSKVQETQYF.